A selection of T cell receptor beta chains follows, all from one sample in a study of shared clonotypes between healthy human individuals. TCRdb keeps only in-frame clones here, not all; method: immunoSEQ multiplex PCR. The sample carries roughly 2.2 million clones, 85% to 95% recorded once. Source material: naive CD4+ T cells from PBMCs. These receptors originate from a man in his late teens or twenties in good health. Some clones in this sample may be carry-over from other donors' samples. The CDR3 runs from the conserved cysteine through the conserved F or W. Fields, in order: J gene, V gene, clone size, D gene, CDR3 DNA, CDR3 protein. A D gene is named only where the DNA matches it firmly. Some rows mark clone size as missing; the rest say once, few, many or name a class of expanded clone.

>TRBJ2-3|TRBV10-3|-|TRBD2
TGTGCCATAGCCGGGGGTGATAGCGGGAGACCCGCTAGCACAGATACGCAGTATTTT
CAIAGGDSGRPASTDTQYF
>TRBJ2-3|TRBV5-1|once|TRBD2
TGCGCCAGCAGCAGCGGCCGGGGGGTGGTAGATACGCAGTATTTT
CASSSGRGVVDTQYF
>TRBJ2-3|TRBV11-3|once|-
TGTGCCAGCAGCTTGCGGGGAACAGATACGCAGTATTTT
CASSLRGTDTQYF
>TRBJ1-4|TRBV19|-|-
TGTGCCAGTAACCCGAGGGCGGGTGAAAAACTGTTTTTT
CASNPRAGEKLFF
>TRBJ1-2|TRBV5-8|once|TRBD1
TGTGCCAGCATCCAAGAGGGACAGAACTATGGCTACACCTTC
CASIQEGQNYGYTF
>TRBJ2-1|TRBV6-5|-|TRBD2
TGTGCCAGCAGTTACTCGTCCGGTCGAGGCGGGAGAGGAACGTTCTTC
CASSYSSGRGGRGTFF
>TRBJ2-6|TRBV6-1|once|-
TGTGCCAGCAGTGACACCGGGGCCAACGTCCTGACTTTC
CASSDTGANVLTF
>TRBJ2-7|TRBV28|-|-
TGTGCCAGCAGTTTACCCACCTTTGGTCGCGAGCAGTACTTC
CASSLPTFGREQYF
>TRBJ2-4|TRBV5-1|once|-
TGCGCCAGCAGCTTGAGTGGGGTAGCCAAAAACATTCAGTACTTC
CASSLSGVAKNIQYF
>TRBJ2-1|TRBV2|-|-
TGTGCCAGCAGTGAACAGGGGGGGAATGAGCAGTTCTTC
CASSEQGGNEQFF